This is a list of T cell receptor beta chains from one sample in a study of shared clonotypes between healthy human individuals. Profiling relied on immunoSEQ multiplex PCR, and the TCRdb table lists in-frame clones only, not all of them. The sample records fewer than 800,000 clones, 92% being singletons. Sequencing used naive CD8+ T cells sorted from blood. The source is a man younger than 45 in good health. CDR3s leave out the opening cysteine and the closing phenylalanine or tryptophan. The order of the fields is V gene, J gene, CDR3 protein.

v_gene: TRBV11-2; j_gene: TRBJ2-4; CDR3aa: ASSLVRTGGNIQY
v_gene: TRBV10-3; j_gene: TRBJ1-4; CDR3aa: AISESGREFGKLF
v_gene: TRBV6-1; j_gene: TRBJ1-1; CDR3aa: ASSEQGNTEAF
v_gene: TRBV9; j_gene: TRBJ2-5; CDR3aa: ASSAFDRGQETQY
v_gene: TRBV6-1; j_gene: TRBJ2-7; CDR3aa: ASSEDRTGYRNEQY
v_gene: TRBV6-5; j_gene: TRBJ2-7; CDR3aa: ASSGGFQQY
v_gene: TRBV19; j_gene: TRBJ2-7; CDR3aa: ASSIPGSSYEQY
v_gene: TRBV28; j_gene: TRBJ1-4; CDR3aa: ASSGGEGEKLF
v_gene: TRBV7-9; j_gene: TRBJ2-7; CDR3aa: ASSPLVGGGYEQY
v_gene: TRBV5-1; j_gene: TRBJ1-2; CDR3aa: ASSLSPDRLGYT
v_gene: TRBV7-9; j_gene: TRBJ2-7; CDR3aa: ASSLGHKYYEQY
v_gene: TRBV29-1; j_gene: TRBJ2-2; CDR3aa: SAPRENTGELF
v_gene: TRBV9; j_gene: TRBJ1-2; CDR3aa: ASGGRTYGYT
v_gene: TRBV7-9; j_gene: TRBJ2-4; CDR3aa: ASSLSQVAGVAKNIQY
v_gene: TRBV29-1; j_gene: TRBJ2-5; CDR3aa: SVEGVEDREQTQY
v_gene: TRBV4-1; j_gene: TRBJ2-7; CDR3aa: ASSHSAGKNYEQY
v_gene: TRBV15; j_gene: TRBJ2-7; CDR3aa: ATSRDPGWEQY